A single sample gave rise to the 4 T cell receptor beta chains below, sequenced in a study of blood T cell repertoires in COVID-19. Data came from immunoSEQ multiplex PCR; TCRdb stores just in-frame clones and leaves some out. The table records approximately 180,000 clones, approximately 85% of them present only once. Material for sequencing was peripheral blood. Source of these receptors: a man aged 60-69 years with acute or convalescent COVID-19.

The CDR3 protein is CASSLRGQAFGQPQHF. In DNA, the CDR3 is TGTGCCAGCAGTCTGCGCGGGCAGGCTTTTGGTCAGCCCCAGCATTTT. The J gene is TRBJ1-5, the V gene TRBV28; D unresolved. CDR3 length: 16 amino acids. Germline-derived CDR1 and CDR2 are MDHEN and SYDVKM. Deletions cut 5 bases from V and 6 bases from J, with 20 bases between.

V usage is TRBV7-3 and J usage is TRBJ2-1; no definite D call. The CDR3 has 13 residues. The germline gives CDR1 SGHTA, CDR2 FQGTGA. The germline V and J ends were trimmed by 6 bases and 13 bases, with 19 bases remaining between them. CDR3 DNA: TGTGCCAGCAGTTCGGGTACCGGGTCCGCACAGTTCTTC. Protein product: CASSSGTGSAQFF.

By its share, this clone is medium-sized (0.01 to 0.1%). This rearrangement joins TRBV27 to TRBJ1-1, with a weak D call TRBD1 (6 bases). The length of the CDR3 is 14 residues. CDR1 is MNHEY, CDR2 SMNVEV, per germline (reference sequence). V was trimmed by 4 bases and J by 4 bases, leaving 13 bases between them. CDR3 loop: CASSSQGATTEAFF. The CDR3 bases are TGTGCCAGCAGTTCACAGGGAGCCACCACTGAAGCTTTCTTT.

This chain joins TRBV7-9 and TRBJ2-4, with D possibly TRBD1 on 5 matching bases. The germline V gene encodes CDR1 SEHNR and CDR2 FQNEAQ (reference sequence). The V end lost 5 bases, the J end lost 2 bases, and 16 bases lay between the germline ends. The CDR3 is made up of 16 amino acids. CDR3 region: CASSPAGATTKNIQYF. In DNA, the CDR3 is TGTGCCAGCAGCCCGGCTGGGGCCACGACCAAAAACATTCAGTACTTC.